These 3 T cell receptor beta chains came from one sample sequenced in a study of blood T cells in healthy people across ages. With a J-beta primer mix and a sample-barcoded 5' primer, a second PCR ran about 7 to 11 cycles. TCRdb reanalysed the 5' RACE reads using MiXCR and keeps one entry per CDR3 protein. The table includes approximately 900,000 distinct CDR3 sequences, roughly 43% detected once. Sequences were obtained from blood. The receptors were gathered from a man younger than 45 in good health.

This clonotype has ten or more counts. A much larger clone sits a single nucleotide away, making a read error possible. The CDR3 bases are TGTGCCAGCAGTTGTAAGGGGGCAGATACGCAGTATTTT. Its protein product is CASSCKGADTQYF. The chain has TRBV12-3 or TRBV12-4 and TRBJ2-3, with a weak D call TRBD1 (6 bases). CDR3 length: 13 amino acids. The V end lost 4 bases, the J end lost 4 bases, and 9 bases lay between the germline ends.

The sample holds a few counts of this clonotype. The chain combines TRBV28 with TRBJ1-6; D is undetermined. Looked up from germline, CDR1 is MDHEN and CDR2 is SYDVKM. Trimming cost V 8 bases and J 4 bases, with 12 bases left between them. This CDR3 has 14 amino acids. This CDR3 reads CASRPFGYNSPLHF. DNA of the CDR3: TGTGCCAGCCGACCGTTTGGGTATAATTCACCCCTCCACTTT.

This clonotype was seen only a few times. The chain joins TRBV10-3 to TRBJ2-3; 8 bases are a match to TRBD1. Trimming removed 6 bases from V and 4 bases from J; junction bases left unmatched: 12. Germline V gene lookup returns CDR1 ENHRY and CDR2 SYGVKD. The CDR3 contains 16 residues. CDR3 residues: CAIRERGGRGPDTQYF. Here the CDR3 DNA reads TGTGCCATCAGAGAGAGAGGAGGCAGGGGGCCAGATACGCAGTATTTT.